This entry concerns a single TCR beta chain. Repertoires were generated with immunoSEQ multiplex PCR, while TCRdb's copy carries only in-frame clones and drops some. The table has 55,000 to 85,000 clones, around 87% seen once. V was pared by 2 bases and J by 4 bases, with 12 bases between. The CDR3 is made up of 15 amino acids. CDR1 KGHSH and CDR2 LQKENI come from the germline V gene. The data stem from a study of control samples from healthy donors and cancer patients. The sequencing sample was made of PBMCs. The clonotype was recovered from a woman aged 50 to 60 with head and neck cancer. The rearrangement joins TRBV18 to TRBJ1-3, with D unresolved. The CDR3 sequence: CASSPSSPGGNTIYF. CDR3 DNA sequence: TGTGCCAGCTCACCAAGTTCCCCCGGGGGAAACACCATATATTTT.